Reported below is one TCR beta chain. CDR1 is LGHDT, CDR2 YNNKEL, per germline (reference sequence). Trimming took 1 base from V and 4 from J, leaving 7 bases between them. There are 13 residues in the CDR3. These data are taken from a study of blood T cell repertoires in COVID-19. Background on the study: Donors in the United States, Italy and Spain gave samples during acute or convalescent COVID-19.

Profiling relied on immunoSEQ multiplex PCR, and the TCRdb table lists in-frame clones only, not all of them. This table has roughly 180,000 clones, about 86% appearing once. The sequence derives from a man aged 55 to 69 with acute or convalescent COVID-19. Sequenced: peripheral blood. The chain links TRBV3-1 (or the pseudogene TRBV3-2) to TRBJ1-2; D perhaps matches TRBD1 (5 bases). The CDR3 is CASSQVGGYGYTF. The CDR3, as DNA: TGTGCCAGCAGCCAAGTGGGGGGCTATGGCTACACCTTC.